The T cell receptor (beta chain) described here comes from a study of shared clonotypes between healthy human individuals. About the research overall: Researchers assigned three CD4 naive, three CD4 memory, two CD8 naive and one CD8 memory plate to each donor.

Each cell subset's genomic DNA was divided evenly among several immunoSEQ plates. The data were produced by immunoSEQ multiplex PCR, yet TCRdb's version contains in-frame clones alone and is incomplete. The table shows roughly 1,100,000 clones, with around 74% occurring only once. Donors included only healthy HIV-negative adults lacking recent acute infections or vaccinations. Findings of the study overall: Larger estimated richness was generally seen in naive subsets than in memory subsets.

As regards this clone: The antigen remains unidentified.

Sequencing was performed on memory CD4+ T cells sorted from blood. Subset: CD45RA-negative fraction. The TCR was taken from a man aged 18 to 35 in good health.

The CDR3 here is CASSDTRGSYGYTF. The CDR3 nucleotides are TGTGCCAGCAGTGACACGCGCGGCTCCTATGGCTACACCTTC. The V call is TRBV25-1, the J call TRBJ1-2; D call uncertain. The CDR3 spans 14 residues. Germline CDR1 MGHDK, CDR2 SYGVNS. Trimming removed 3 bases from V and 4 bases from J, with 12 bases in between.